A single sample gave rise to the 16 T cell receptor beta chains below, sequenced in a study of T cells after yellow fever vaccination. TCRdb reanalysed the 5' RACE reads using MiXCR and keeps one entry per CDR3 protein. The sample carries 300,000 to 400,000 distinct CDR3 sequences, roughly 8.7% recorded once. The sample here was PBMCs, taken on the day of the first yellow fever vaccination. These receptors were collected from a man aged 18-30 years who received the YFV17D yellow fever vaccine.

This clonotype was counted ten times or more. The V call is TRBV7-2, the J call TRBJ2-3; D gene ambiguous. The V and J ends lost 3 bases and 0 bases respectively, with 10 bases between them. This CDR3 has 15 residues. In germline, CDR1 is SGHTA, CDR2 FQGNSA. The CDR3 DNA is TGTGCCAGCAGCTTTCGGCCAGCCAGCACAGATACGCAGTATTTT. It codes for CASSFRPASTDTQYF.

The table lists this clonotype with a few counts. This sequence joins TRBV12-3 or TRBV12-4 and TRBJ2-1; D is undetermined. Deletions cut 3 bases from V and 5 bases from J, with 14 bases between. There are 15 residues in the CDR3. As DNA, the CDR3 is TGTGCCAGCAGTTTGGGGTCCGGTGGGGACAATGAGCAGTTCTTC. It translates to CASSLGSGGDNEQFF.

This chain connects TRBV11-2 to TRBJ1-6; D ambiguous. Germline V gene lookup returns CDR1 SGHAT and CDR2 FQNNGV. Trimming shortened V by 5 bases and J by 9 bases, and 14 bases separated the two germline ends. The CDR3 has 14 residues. CDR3 loop: CASSPTRVGSPLHF. The CDR3 nucleotides are TGTGCCAGCAGCCCCACACGGGTCGGTTCACCCCTCCACTTT.

A few counts support this clonotype. The rearrangement links TRBV10-3 to TRBJ1-6; 8 nucleotides align to TRBD1. Germline V gene sequence: CDR1 ENHRY, CDR2 SYGVKD. This CDR3 is 15 amino acids long. V lost 0 bases, J lost 9 bases, and 4 bases stayed unmatched. CDR3 sequence (DNA): TGTGCCATCAGTGAGTCGTTTACAGGGGGTTCACCCCTCCACTTT. It yields the protein CAISESFTGGSPLHF.

This clonotype showed up just a few times. The chain couples TRBV6-4 to TRBJ2-3; 7 nucleotides agree with TRBD2. The CDR3 loop spans 13 amino acids. Germline CDR1 reads MRHNA; CDR2 reads SNTAGT. V lost 0 bases and J lost 10; bases outside the gene matches: 4. The CDR3 region is CASSDSRGSAQYF. The CDR3 nucleotides are TGTGCCAGCAGTGACTCGCGGGGGTCTGCGCAGTATTTT.

This sequence joins TRBV2 and TRBJ2-3; D remains unclear. V lost 3 bases to trimming and J lost 1 base, with 11 bases between them. The CDR3 is made up of 15 amino acids. From germline, CDR1 is SNHLY and CDR2 FYNNEI. The CDR3 DNA reads TGTGCCAGCAGTGACAGACGCCGAGGCACAGATACGCAGTATTTT. Protein product: CASSDRRRGTDTQYF.

Turning to this clonotype: One base away lies a much larger clone, so this may be a sequencing read error. The gene calls are TRBV9 and TRBJ1-6; D is ambiguous. The CDR3 totals 15 residues. V lost 8 bases, J lost 5 bases, and 17 bases lay in between. CDR1 is SGDLS and CDR2 is YYNGEE in the germline V gene. The CDR3 DNA reads TGTGCCAGTTCGTGGACGGACCCCAATAATTCACCCCTCCACTTT. It specifies CASSWTDPNNSPLHF. The full variable domain, completed using reference TRBV9 and TRBJ1-6, is DSGVTQTPKHLITATGQRVTLRCSPRSGDLSVYWYQQSLDQGLQFLIQYYNGEERAKGNILERFSAQQFPDLHSELNLSSLELGDSALYFCASSWTDPNNSPLHFGNGTRLTVT.

In this sample, this clonotype turned up many times. V gene TRBV30 combines with J gene TRBJ1-6, with a possible D match to TRBD1 (5 bases). The CDR3 covers 14 residues. V shed 1 base and J shed 11 bases, with 15 bases lying between them. The germline CDR1 and CDR2 sequences are GTSNPN and SVGIG (reference sequence). The CDR3: CAWSGTGLRAPLHF. CDR3 in DNA: TGTGCCTGGAGTGGGACGGGGCTTAGGGCACCCCTCCACTTT.

The chain has TRBV7-6 and TRBJ2-6, with TRBD2 as a possible D gene (5 bases). Trimming took off 1 base at V and 7 bases at J, with 11 bases between the two ends. CDR3 length: 15 amino acids. Per germline, CDR1 SGHVS and CDR2 FNYEAQ. The CDR3 sequence is CASSLVALGANVLTF. CDR3 bases: TGTGCCAGCAGCTTAGTAGCGCTCGGAGCCAACGTCCTGACTTTC.

This clonotype was recorded a few times. The chain combines TRBV27 with TRBJ1-4; no definite D call. CDR3 length equals 15 residues. V was cut by 8 bases and J by 3 bases, with 16 bases left in between. Per germline, CDR1 MNHEY and CDR2 SMNVEV (reference sequence). The CDR3 loop is CASQAPVVANEKLFF. The CDR3 DNA follows: TGTGCCAGCCAGGCGCCTGTCGTAGCTAATGAAAAACTGTTTTTT.

The gene calls are TRBV5-1 and TRBJ2-7, with 12 bases fitting TRBD1. V was clipped by 4 bases and J by 10 bases; unmatched bases: 12. CDR1 is SGHRS, CDR2 YFSETQ, per germline. The CDR3 has 15 amino acids. The CDR3 bases are TGCGCCAGCAGCCCGGGGCCCGGGACAGGGGGCGACCAGTACTTC. The encoded protein is CASSPGPGTGGDQYF.

The V gene is TRBV23-1, the J gene TRBJ2-7, with 8 bases aligning to TRBD1. TRBV23-1 is an ORF, with its function uncertain. Unmatched junction bases numbered 3, after V lost 0 bases and J lost 5 bases. The CDR3 is 14 amino acids. As DNA, the CDR3 is TGCGCCAGCAGTCAATCGAAGGACAGGGACGAGCAGTACTTC. Translated, it gives CASSQSKDRDEQYF.

The CDR3 here is CASSPWVGTAEAFF. The CDR3 nucleotides read TGTGCCAGCAGCCCATGGGTTGGCACTGCTGAAGCTTTCTTT. The rearrangement uses TRBV7-2 and TRBJ1-1; no clear D. The CDR3 totals 14 residues. Trimming pared 5 bases from V and 6 bases from J, leaving 16 bases between. The germline gives CDR1 SGHTA, CDR2 FQGNSA.

This rearrangement joins TRBV5-8 to TRBJ2-7; tentative D call: TRBD2 (5 bases). The CDR3 has 12 amino acids. Deletions cut 2 bases from V and 7 bases from J, with 10 bases between. CDR1 and CDR2 (germline): SGHTS, YDEGEE. The CDR3 loop is CASSFPPGEQYF. The CDR3 coding sequence is TGTGCCAGCAGCTTTCCACCGGGGGAGCAGTACTTC.

In this sample, this clonotype turned up many times. The gene calls are TRBV9 and TRBJ2-5, with 10 bases identical to TRBD1. This CDR3 is built from 16 residues. V lost 4 bases to trimming and J lost 9 bases; unmatched junction nucleotides: 15. Germline V gene lookup returns CDR1 SGDLS and CDR2 YYNGEE. CDR3 sequence: CASSPGQGFLTEAQYF. CDR3 bases: TGTGCCAGCAGCCCGGGACAGGGGTTTCTTACCGAGGCCCAGTACTTC. Supplemented by reference TRBV9 and TRBJ2-5, the full variable domain reads DSGVTQTPKHLITATGQRVTLRCSPRSGDLSVYWYQQSLDQGLQFLIQYYNGEERAKGNILERFSAQQFPDLHSELNLSSLELGDSALYFCASSPGQGFLTEAQYFGPGTRLLVL.

The genes are TRBV4-1 and TRBJ2-5, with D possibly being TRBD1 (5 bases). The CDR3 extends over 15 amino acids. Germline loops: CDR1 MGHRA, CDR2 YSYEKL. V shed 3 bases and J shed 2 bases, with 13 bases lying between them. The DNA of the CDR3 is TGCGCCAGCAGCCACTTTAGGACACAACAAGAGACCCAGTACTTC. Translated, it gives CASSHFRTQQETQYF.